This T cell receptor (beta chain) came from a study of blood T cell repertoires in COVID-19. This CDR3 has 13 residues. Germline V gene sequence: CDR1 MNHEY, CDR2 SVGEGT. V lost 5 bases, J lost 2 bases, and 3 bases stayed unmatched. The authors' processing: Reference gene primer amplification in the assay estimated nucleated cell counts. Data came from immunoSEQ multiplex PCR; TCRdb stores just in-frame clones and leaves some out. That table supplies the V and J calls and clone size; D and trimming were determined from the DNA. Of over 100,000 clones listed, approximately 82% are singletons. Sequenced material: peripheral blood. This clonotype was obtained from a man between 60 and 70 years old with active or convalescent COVID-19. This chain links TRBV6-2 or TRBV6-3 with TRBJ2-7, with 7 bases that match TRBD2. In DNA form, the CDR3 reads TGTGCCAGCAGTCCCGGGACTACCTACGAGCAGTACTTC. Translating it yields CASSPGTTYEQYF.